This T cell receptor (beta chain) was recovered during a study of liver allograft versus peripheral blood T cells. At the level of the study: Within transplanted livers, the T cell receptor repertoires were examined and compared against the repertoires present in the peripheral blood of liver transplant recipients.

Each CDR3 protein gets one entry after TCRdb re-called the reads with MiXCR. The sample has around 13,000 distinct CDR3 sequences; 25% to 35% are singletons. There are many counts of this clonotype. Its antigen remains unidentified. CDR3 length equals 14 residues. In germline, CDR1 is MNHEY, CDR2 SVGAGI. Trimming stripped 7 bases from V and 7 bases from J, with 17 bases between. Study conclusions and caveats: Within liver allografts, T cell receptor repertoires were reportedly different from those in peripheral blood.

The chain carries TRBV6-5 and TRBJ2-1; tentatively, D is TRBD2 (5 bases). This sequence was found in a human patient who had a liver transplant. Some T cells may possibly be graft donor cells. In nucleotides, the CDR3 is TGTGCCAGCACCTCGGACCGGACTCCTAATGAGCAGTTCTTC. Its protein product is CASTSDRTPNEQFF.